This T cell receptor (beta chain) was identified during a study of blood T cell repertoires in COVID-19. Study background: Sample material is recorded as cDNA or gDNA derived from T cells, B-cell-depleted T cells, or PBMCs.

Original handling: Using reference gene primer amplification, nucleated cell counts were estimated. Assay used: immunoSEQ multiplex PCR; TCRdb lists only in-frame clones, some missing. That table gives V, J and clone size, and the DNA gave D and trimming. The data contain 70,000 or so clones, roughly 80% of them seen just once; the ten biggest clones take up 9.5% to 15%. The trim removed 7 bases at V and 8 bases at J, leaving 8 bases unmatched. The CDR3 runs 14 residues. The germline gives CDR1 SNHLY, CDR2 FYNNEI. Seattle patient enrollment occurred during active infection, with longitudinal follow-up thereafter.

The rearrangement links TRBV2 to TRBJ1-4; 9 nucleotides agree with TRBD1. Sequencing input: peripheral blood. The clonotype comes from a man aged 50-59 years with COVID-19, enrolled during active disease. The CDR3 spells CASNTGTGREKLFF. The DNA for the CDR3 is TGTGCCAGCAACACCGGGACAGGGAGAGAAAAACTGTTTTTT.